The entry below gives a single TCR beta chain sequence along with its context. What it binds is unknown. The entry originates in a study of blood T cells in healthy people across ages. Study summary: Researchers report that template switching captured about one barcoded beta molecule per two T cells. The study's findings and limits: The fall in TCR beta diversity per million T cells was roughly linear with age.

A second PCR, run for roughly 7 to 11 cycles, used a sample-barcoded 5' primer plus a J-beta primer mix. In TCRdb, the 5' RACE reads were re-called with MiXCR into one record per CDR3 protein. In the table there are hundreds of thousands of distinct CDR3 sequences, around two fifths of which are singletons. This TCR was sampled from a man in his sixties in good health. Sequenced input: blood.

The CDR3 region has the DNA TGTGCCAGCAGCCTAACAGGGAGCCCCTACAATGAGCAGTTCTTC. This sequence encodes CASSLTGSPYNEQFF. The chain employs TRBV11-3 and TRBJ2-1; D possibly corresponds to TRBD1 (6 bases). Trimming removed 5 bases from V and 2 bases from J, with 13 bases in between. The CDR3 consists of 15 residues. CDR1 is SGHNT and CDR2 is YENEEA in the germline V gene.